The clone carrying this T cell receptor (beta chain) was found a few times. Trimming removed 2 bases at V and 9 bases at J, with 16 bases between. Germline assignment: CDR1 SGHDN and CDR2 FVKESK. This CDR3 contains 14 residues. The data derive from a study of blood T cell repertoires in COVID-19. Some clones are missing from TCRdb's copy, which holds only in-frame ones; the method was immunoSEQ multiplex PCR. The profile shows 160,000 or so clones, about four fifths of them singletons. This receptor was taken from a man aged 55 to 69 with active or convalescent COVID-19. The material sequenced was peripheral blood. The rearrangement uses TRBV14 and TRBJ2-5, with D possibly being TRBD2 (6 bases). The CDR3 sequence is CASSQWTTLQSQYF. In DNA, the CDR3 is TGTGCCAGCAGCCAATGGACTACACTCCAGTCCCAGTACTTC.